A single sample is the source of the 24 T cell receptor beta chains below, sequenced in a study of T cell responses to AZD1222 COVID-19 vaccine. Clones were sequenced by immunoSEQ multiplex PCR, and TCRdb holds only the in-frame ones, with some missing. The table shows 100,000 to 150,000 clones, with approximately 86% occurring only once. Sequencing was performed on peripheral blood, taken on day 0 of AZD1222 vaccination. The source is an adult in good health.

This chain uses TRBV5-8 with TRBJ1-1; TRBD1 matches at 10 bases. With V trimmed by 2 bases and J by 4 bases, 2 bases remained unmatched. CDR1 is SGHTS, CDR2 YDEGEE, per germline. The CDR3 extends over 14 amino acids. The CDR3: CASSFWTGGTEAFF. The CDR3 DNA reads TGTGCCAGCAGCTTTTGGACAGGGGGCACTGAAGCTTTCTTT. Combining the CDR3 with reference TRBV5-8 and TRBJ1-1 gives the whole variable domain EAGVTQSPTHLIKTRGQQATLRCSPISGHTSVYWYQQALGLGLQFLLWYDEGEERNRGNFPPRFSGRQFPNYSSELNVNALELEDSALYLCASSFWTGGTEAFFGQGTRLTVV.

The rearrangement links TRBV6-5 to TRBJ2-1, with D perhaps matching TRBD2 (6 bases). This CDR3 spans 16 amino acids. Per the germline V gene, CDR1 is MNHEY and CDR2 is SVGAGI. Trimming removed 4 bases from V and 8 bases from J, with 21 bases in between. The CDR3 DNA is TGTGCCAGCAGTTCCCCCGGGGGACGGAGGGCCGATGAGCAGTTCTTC. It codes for CASSSPGGRRADEQFF.

CDR3 protein: CASSSNLWDTSYGYTF. CDR3 nucleotides: TGTGCCAGCAGCTCAAATCTTTGGGACACCAGCTATGGCTACACCTTC. This chain uses TRBV7-2 with TRBJ1-2; maybe TRBD1 (6 bases). V was trimmed by 4 bases and J by 4 bases, leaving 19 bases between them. Germline CDR1 is SGHTA and CDR2 is FQGNSA. The CDR3 loop spans 16 amino acids.

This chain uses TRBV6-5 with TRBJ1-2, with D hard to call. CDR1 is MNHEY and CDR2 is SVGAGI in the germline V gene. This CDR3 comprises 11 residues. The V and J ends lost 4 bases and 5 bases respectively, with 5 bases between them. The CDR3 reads CASSSLYGYTF. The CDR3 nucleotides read TGTGCCAGCAGTTCCTTATATGGCTACACCTTC.

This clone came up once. CDR3 in amino acids: CASSHSNQPQHF. In nucleotides, the CDR3 is TGTGCCAGCAGCCATAGCAATCAGCCCCAGCATTTT. The chain employs TRBV3-1 (or the pseudogene TRBV3-2) and TRBJ1-5; no reliable D call. The germline V and J ends were trimmed by 3 bases and 0 bases, with 0 bases remaining between them. The CDR3 contains 12 residues. CDR1 is LGHDT and CDR2 is YNNKEL in the germline V gene (reference sequence).

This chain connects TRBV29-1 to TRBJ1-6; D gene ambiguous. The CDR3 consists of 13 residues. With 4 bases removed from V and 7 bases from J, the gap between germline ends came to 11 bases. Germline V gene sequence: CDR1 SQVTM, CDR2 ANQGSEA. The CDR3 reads CSVASSTNSPLHF. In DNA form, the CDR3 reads TGCAGCGTTGCGAGCAGTACCAATTCACCCCTCCACTTT. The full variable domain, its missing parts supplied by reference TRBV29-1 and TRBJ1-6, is SAVISQKPSRDICQRGTSLTIQCQVDSQVTMMFWYRQQPGQSLTLIATANQGSEATYESGFVIDKFPISRPNLTFSTLTVSNMSPEDSSIYLCSVASSTNSPLHFGNGTRLTVT.

CDR3 coding DNA: TGTGCCAGCAGCTTGGGGGGGGGCGACTACGAGCAGTACTTC. Protein sequence: CASSLGGGDYEQYF. The chain joins TRBV5-4 to TRBJ2-7; D perhaps matches TRBD2 (7 bases). CDR3 length: 14 residues. With 0 bases removed from V and 3 bases from J, the gap between germline ends came to 10 bases. The germline gives CDR1 SGHNT, CDR2 YYREEE (reference sequence).

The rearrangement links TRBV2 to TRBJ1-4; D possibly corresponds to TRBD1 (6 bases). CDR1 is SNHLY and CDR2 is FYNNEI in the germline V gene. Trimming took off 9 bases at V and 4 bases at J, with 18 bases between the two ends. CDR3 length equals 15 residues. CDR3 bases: TGTGCCAGTTACGAGACAGGAGCCCTTAATGAAAAACTGTTTTTT. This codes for CASYETGALNEKLFF.

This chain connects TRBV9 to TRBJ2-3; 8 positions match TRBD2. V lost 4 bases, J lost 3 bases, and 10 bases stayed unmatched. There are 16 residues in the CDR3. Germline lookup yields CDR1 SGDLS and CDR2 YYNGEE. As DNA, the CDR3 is TGTGCCAGCAGCCCAGCCGGGACTAGGGGGACAGATACGCAGTATTTT. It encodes CASSPAGTRGTDTQYF.

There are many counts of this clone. The CDR3 DNA is TGTGCCAGCAGACACCCAACAGGACAGGGAAGTGGCTACACCTTC. It translates to CASRHPTGQGSGYTF. The chain has TRBV6-5 and TRBJ1-2; 8 nucleotides align to TRBD1. The CDR3 consists of 15 residues. The J segment lost 7 bases and the V segment lost 6 bases, leaving 13 bases of the junction unmatched. Germline-derived CDR1 and CDR2 are MNHEY and SVGAGI.

CDR3: CAISTSFPNTEAFF. The CDR3 DNA is TGTGCCATCAGTACGTCTTTTCCCAACACTGAAGCTTTCTTT. J is TRBJ1-1 and V is TRBV10-3; the D is unclear. The CDR3 loop spans 14 amino acids. Between the trimmed V and J ends, which lost 5 bases and 2 bases, there was a span of 12 bases. Germline CDR1 is ENHRY and CDR2 is SYGVKD.

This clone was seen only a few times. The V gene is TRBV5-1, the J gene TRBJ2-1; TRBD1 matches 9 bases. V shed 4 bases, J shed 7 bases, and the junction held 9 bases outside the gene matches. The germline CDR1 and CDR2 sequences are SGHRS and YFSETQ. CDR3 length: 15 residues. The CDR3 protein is CASSDGQGPGNEQFF. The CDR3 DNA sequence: TGCGCCAGCAGCGATGGACAGGGGCCGGGAAATGAGCAGTTCTTC.

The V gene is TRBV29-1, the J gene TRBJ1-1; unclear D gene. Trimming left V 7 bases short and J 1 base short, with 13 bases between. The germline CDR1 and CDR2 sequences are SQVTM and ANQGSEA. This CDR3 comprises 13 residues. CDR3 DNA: TGCAGCGGTCTACGGGAAAGGAACACTGAAGCTTTCTTT. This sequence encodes CSGLRERNTEAFF.

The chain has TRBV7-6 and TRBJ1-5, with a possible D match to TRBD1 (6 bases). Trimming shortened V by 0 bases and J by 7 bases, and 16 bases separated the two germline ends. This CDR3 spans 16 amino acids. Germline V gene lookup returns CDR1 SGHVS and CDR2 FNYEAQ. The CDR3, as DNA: TGTGCCAGCAGCTTAGCCCCGGGACACCGAAACCAGCCCCAGCATTTT. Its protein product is CASSLAPGHRNQPQHF.

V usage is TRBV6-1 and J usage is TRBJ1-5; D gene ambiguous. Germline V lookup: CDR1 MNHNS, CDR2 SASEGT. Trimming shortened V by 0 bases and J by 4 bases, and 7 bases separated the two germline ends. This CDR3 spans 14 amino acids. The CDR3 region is CASSEALGNQPQHF. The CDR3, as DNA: TGTGCCAGCAGTGAAGCGCTAGGAAATCAGCCCCAGCATTTT.

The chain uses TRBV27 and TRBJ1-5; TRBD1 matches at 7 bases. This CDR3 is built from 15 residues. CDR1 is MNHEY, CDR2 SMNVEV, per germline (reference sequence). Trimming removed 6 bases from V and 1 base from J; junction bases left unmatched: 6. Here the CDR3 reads CASRDRVRSNQPQHF. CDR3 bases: TGTGCCAGCAGAGACAGGGTGCGGAGCAATCAGCCCCAGCATTTT.

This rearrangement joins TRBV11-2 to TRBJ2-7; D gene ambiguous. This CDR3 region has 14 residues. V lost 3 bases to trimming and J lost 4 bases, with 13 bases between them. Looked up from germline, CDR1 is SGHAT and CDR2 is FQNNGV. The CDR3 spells CASSFGFSAYEQYF. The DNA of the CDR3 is TGTGCCAGCAGCTTTGGGTTCTCGGCGTACGAGCAGTACTTC.

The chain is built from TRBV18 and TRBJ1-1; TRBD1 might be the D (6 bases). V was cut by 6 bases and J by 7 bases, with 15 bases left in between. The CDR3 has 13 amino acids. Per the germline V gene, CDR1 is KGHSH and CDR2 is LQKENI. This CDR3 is CASSPDRNLEAFF. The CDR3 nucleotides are TGTGCCAGCTCTCCGGACAGAAACCTTGAAGCTTTCTTT.

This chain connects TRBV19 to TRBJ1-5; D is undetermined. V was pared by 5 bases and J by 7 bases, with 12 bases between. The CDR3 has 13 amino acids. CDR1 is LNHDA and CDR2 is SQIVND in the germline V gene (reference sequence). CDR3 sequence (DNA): TGTGCCAGTAGTTTCCCCGGAAGGCAGCCCCAGCATTTT. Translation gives CASSFPGRQPQHF.

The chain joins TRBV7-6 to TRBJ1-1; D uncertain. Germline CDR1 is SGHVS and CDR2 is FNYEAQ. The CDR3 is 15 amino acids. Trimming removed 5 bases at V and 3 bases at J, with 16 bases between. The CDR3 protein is CASSPITGSDTEAFF. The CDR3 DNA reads TGTGCCAGCAGCCCAATTACGGGCAGCGACACTGAAGCTTTCTTT.

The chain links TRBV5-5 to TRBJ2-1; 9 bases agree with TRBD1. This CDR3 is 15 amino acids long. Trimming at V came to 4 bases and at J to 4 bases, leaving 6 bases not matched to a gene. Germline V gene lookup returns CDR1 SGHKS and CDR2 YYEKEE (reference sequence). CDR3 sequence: CASSAPGTGYNEQFF. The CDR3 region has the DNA TGTGCCAGCAGCGCACCCGGGACAGGGTACAATGAGCAGTTCTTC.

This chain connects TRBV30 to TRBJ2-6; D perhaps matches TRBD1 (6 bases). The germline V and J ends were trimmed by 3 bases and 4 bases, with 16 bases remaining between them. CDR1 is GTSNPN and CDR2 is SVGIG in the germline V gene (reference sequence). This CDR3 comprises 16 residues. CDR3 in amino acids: CAWRTRQDGGANVLTF. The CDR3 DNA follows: TGTGCCTGGAGGACCAGACAGGACGGCGGGGCCAACGTCCTGACTTTC.

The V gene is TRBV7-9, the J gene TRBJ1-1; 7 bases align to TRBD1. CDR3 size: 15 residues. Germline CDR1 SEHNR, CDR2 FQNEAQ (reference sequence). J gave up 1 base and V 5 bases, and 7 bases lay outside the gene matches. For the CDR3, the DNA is TGTGCCAGCAGCCCCCTGACAGGGAAGAACACTGAAGCTTTCTTT. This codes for CASSPLTGKNTEAFF.

CDR3 coding DNA: TGTGCCAGCAGCCCTGCGGTGGCAGCCTCTGGAAACACCATATATTTT. Its protein product is CASSPAVAASGNTIYF. The V gene is TRBV7-2, the J gene TRBJ1-3; D call uncertain. The CDR3 loop spans 16 amino acids. Germline values: CDR1 SGHTA, CDR2 FQGNSA. V lost 5 bases, J lost 0 bases, and 14 bases lay in between.